These T cell receptor beta chains were read from a single sample in a study of cytotoxic CD8 clonotypes in ibrutinib-treated CLL. Sequencing used immunoSEQ multiplex PCR; TCRdb keeps in-frame clones, though not all of them. The repertoire holds around 200,000 clones, with roughly 73% as singletons. The sample in question was PBMCs, obtained after 12 months of ibrutinib treatment. Receptors were obtained from a human donor with chronic lymphocytic leukemia. CDR3s leave out the opening cysteine and the closing phenylalanine or tryptophan. Fields, in order: V gene, J gene, CDR3 protein.

V: TRBV18
J: TRBJ2-5
CDR3: ASSVDQQETQY

V: TRBV6-5
J: TRBJ2-1
CDR3: ASREDSNNEQF

V: TRBV4-1
J: TRBJ1-1
CDR3: ASSQTGNTEAF

V: TRBV2
J: TRBJ2-2
CDR3: ASSEVGSIVAGELF

V: TRBV10-3
J: TRBJ2-7
CDR3: AISDPTSGRASEQY

V: TRBV28
J: TRBJ1-4
CDR3: ATGGEKLF

V: TRBV2
J: TRBJ1-2
CDR3: ASSEMGALALSPGYT

V: TRBV11-2
J: TRBJ2-3
CDR3: ASSLVGLAGGRRWTQY

V: TRBV7-3
J: TRBJ2-2
CDR3: ASGNTYGELF

V: TRBV2
J: TRBJ2-1
CDR3: ASTRTGDTNEQF